These T cell receptor beta chains were read from a single sample in a study of immune evolution from preneoplasia to lung adenocarcinoma. Clones were sequenced by immunoSEQ multiplex PCR, and TCRdb holds only the in-frame ones, with some missing. The table lists tens of thousands of clones, around 75% of them singletons. Sequencing input: FFPE invasive lung adenocarcinoma tissue. These receptor sequences come from a person between 55 and 69 years old with lung adenocarcinoma. The CDR3 runs from the conserved cysteine through the conserved F or W. Fields, in order: J gene, D gene, V gene, CDR3 protein. D genes are given only for firm matches.

j_gene: TRBJ1-5; d_gene: NA; v_gene: TRBV28; CDR3aa: CASSYGEGPQHF
j_gene: TRBJ1-1; d_gene: NA; v_gene: TRBV9; CDR3aa: CASSLTESPYTEAFF
j_gene: TRBJ2-2; d_gene: TRBD2; v_gene: TRBV6-4; CDR3aa: CASSLGGSATGELFF
j_gene: TRBJ2-7; d_gene: NA; v_gene: TRBV28; CDR3aa: CASKERRPYEQYF
j_gene: TRBJ2-2; d_gene: NA; v_gene: TRBV18; CDR3aa: CASSTGGAGTGELFF
j_gene: TRBJ1-4; d_gene: NA; v_gene: TRBV10-2; CDR3aa: CASRGGQATTNEKLFF
j_gene: TRBJ2-1; d_gene: TRBD2; v_gene: TRBV11-2; CDR3aa: CASSQGLAGGIYNEQFF
j_gene: TRBJ1-5; d_gene: NA; v_gene: TRBV28; CDR3aa: CASSPGQRNQPQHF
j_gene: TRBJ2-2; d_gene: NA; v_gene: TRBV27; CDR3aa: CASSLELGGGYTGELFF
j_gene: TRBJ2-5; d_gene: TRBD2; v_gene: TRBV5-1; CDR3aa: CASSHEPQGSGRGQETQYF
j_gene: TRBJ2-7; d_gene: NA; v_gene: TRBV27; CDR3aa: CASRLSYEQYF
j_gene: TRBJ2-1; d_gene: TRBD2; v_gene: TRBV13; CDR3aa: CASSSPNMPLTLAGGNNEQFF
j_gene: TRBJ1-1; d_gene: NA; v_gene: TRBV11-2; CDR3aa: CASSLGRLNTEAFF
j_gene: TRBJ1-4; d_gene: NA; v_gene: TRBV6-6; CDR3aa: CASSYLPTATNEKLFF
j_gene: TRBJ1-5; d_gene: NA; v_gene: TRBV7-9; CDR3aa: CASSLGIGASNQPQHF
j_gene: TRBJ2-3; d_gene: TRBD2; v_gene: TRBV4-1; CDR3aa: CASSQGFSGRSFDTDTQYF
j_gene: TRBJ2-7; d_gene: TRBD2; v_gene: TRBV28; CDR3aa: CASSSSGGSSYEQYF
j_gene: TRBJ1-4; d_gene: NA; v_gene: TRBV5-1; CDR3aa: CASSWGQGTPEKLFF
j_gene: TRBJ2-3; d_gene: NA; v_gene: TRBV27; CDR3aa: CASSLRSTATDTQYF
j_gene: TRBJ2-1; d_gene: NA; v_gene: TRBV6-5; CDR3aa: CASSSPVSGEQFF
j_gene: TRBJ2-2; d_gene: NA; v_gene: TRBV10-3; CDR3aa: CAITGQVTGELFF
j_gene: TRBJ2-3; d_gene: TRBD1; v_gene: TRBV6-5; CDR3aa: CASSYSGTGFSDTQYF
j_gene: TRBJ1-2; d_gene: NA; v_gene: TRBV19; CDR3aa: CASSPSGADGYTF
j_gene: TRBJ2-1; d_gene: NA; v_gene: TRBV29-1; CDR3aa: CSVGAGERNEQFF
j_gene: TRBJ2-2; d_gene: TRBD2; v_gene: TRBV13; CDR3aa: CASSRLLWTSDNTGELFF
j_gene: TRBJ2-3; d_gene: TRBD1; v_gene: TRBV5-1; CDR3aa: CASSLGTGGSPDTQYF
j_gene: TRBJ1-5; d_gene: NA; v_gene: TRBV7-2; CDR3aa: CASSSKGRVQPQHF
j_gene: TRBJ2-1; d_gene: NA; v_gene: TRBV4-1; CDR3aa: CASSQDRQRAYNEQFF
j_gene: TRBJ2-2; d_gene: TRBD2; v_gene: TRBV7-8; CDR3aa: CASSSRPGGSGELFF
j_gene: TRBJ2-3; d_gene: NA; v_gene: TRBV28; CDR3aa: CASSFLPPRDTQYF
j_gene: TRBJ1-1; d_gene: NA; v_gene: TRBV27; CDR3aa: CASSYGRLNTEAFF
j_gene: TRBJ2-3; d_gene: NA; v_gene: TRBV19; CDR3aa: CASSFRDRPQYF
j_gene: TRBJ2-3; d_gene: NA; v_gene: TRBV27; CDR3aa: CASRAPWADTQYF
j_gene: TRBJ2-3; d_gene: TRBD2; v_gene: TRBV11-2; CDR3aa: CASSPIYGGRPDTQYF
j_gene: TRBJ2-2; d_gene: NA; v_gene: TRBV13; CDR3aa: CASSRVTNANTGELFF
j_gene: TRBJ1-5; d_gene: TRBD1; v_gene: TRBV6-1; CDR3aa: CASSEMGGGGGQPQHF
j_gene: TRBJ2-7; d_gene: TRBD2; v_gene: TRBV10-2; CDR3aa: CASSERRAERGHEQYF
j_gene: TRBJ2-7; d_gene: NA; v_gene: TRBV19; CDR3aa: CASSIGAGASYEQYF
j_gene: TRBJ1-2; d_gene: TRBD1; v_gene: TRBV15; CDR3aa: CATSRERYRGNGYTF
j_gene: TRBJ2-5; d_gene: TRBD1; v_gene: TRBV4-1; CDR3aa: CASSQRDTGGIQYF
j_gene: TRBJ2-3; d_gene: NA; v_gene: TRBV27; CDR3aa: CASSGAGTDTQYF
j_gene: TRBJ2-2; d_gene: NA; v_gene: TRBV6-1; CDR3aa: CASRRPPGNTGELFF
j_gene: TRBJ2-7; d_gene: TRBD2; v_gene: TRBV18; CDR3aa: CASSTKAGGVNEQYF
j_gene: TRBJ2-1; d_gene: TRBD2; v_gene: TRBV27; CDR3aa: CASRAGLAGGAKVHNEQFF
j_gene: TRBJ2-1; d_gene: NA; v_gene: TRBV12-1; CDR3aa: CASSFYNEQFF
j_gene: TRBJ2-5; d_gene: TRBD1; v_gene: TRBV6-1; CDR3aa: CASMTGATQETQYF
j_gene: TRBJ1-1; d_gene: TRBD1; v_gene: TRBV6-6; CDR3aa: CATSQQGSDTEAFF
j_gene: TRBJ2-1; d_gene: NA; v_gene: TRBV9; CDR3aa: CASSLPGGFEQFF
j_gene: TRBJ2-7; d_gene: NA; v_gene: TRBV11-2; CDR3aa: CASSQKDSSRLDF
j_gene: TRBJ2-2; d_gene: NA; v_gene: TRBV7-9; CDR3aa: CASSPTIAAGELFF
j_gene: TRBJ2-1; d_gene: NA; v_gene: TRBV28; CDR3aa: CASSSWKAGTYNEQFF